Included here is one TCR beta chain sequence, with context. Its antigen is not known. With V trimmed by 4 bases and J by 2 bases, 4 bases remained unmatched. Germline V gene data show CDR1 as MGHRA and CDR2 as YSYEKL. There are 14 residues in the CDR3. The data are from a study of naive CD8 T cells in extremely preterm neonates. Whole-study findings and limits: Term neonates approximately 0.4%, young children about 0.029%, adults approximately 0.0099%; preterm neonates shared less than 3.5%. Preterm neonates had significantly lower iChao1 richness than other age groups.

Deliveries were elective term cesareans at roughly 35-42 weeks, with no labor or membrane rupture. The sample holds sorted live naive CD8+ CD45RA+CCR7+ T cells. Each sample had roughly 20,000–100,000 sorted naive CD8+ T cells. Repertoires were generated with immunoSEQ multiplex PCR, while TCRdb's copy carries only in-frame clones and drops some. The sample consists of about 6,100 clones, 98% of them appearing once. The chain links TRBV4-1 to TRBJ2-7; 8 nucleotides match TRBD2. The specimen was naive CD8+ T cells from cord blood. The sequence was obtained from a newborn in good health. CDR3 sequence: CASSPTSGTYEQYF. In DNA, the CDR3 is TGCGCCAGCAGCCCCACTAGCGGAACCTACGAGCAGTACTTC.